The entry that follows covers one T cell receptor (beta chain) sequence. The antigen remains undetermined. The data belong to a study of shared clonotypes between healthy human individuals. Study information: The plates for each donor numbered three CD4 naive, three CD4 memory, two CD8 naive and one CD8 memory. Findings and limits, study-wide: On the whole, naive subsets had larger estimated richness than memory subsets had.

The assay was immunoSEQ multiplex PCR, and TCRdb's table has in-frame clones only and misses some. The sample has 1.5 million to 2.5 million clones; about 95% are singletons. Germline V CDR1 and CDR2: LNHDA, SQIVND (reference sequence). The V and J ends lost 3 bases and 3 bases respectively, with 12 bases between them. The CDR3 covers 15 residues. Naive CD8 isolation took CD45RO-negative cells positively selected for CCR7 and excluded terminally differentiated effector memory CD45RA+ cells. This receptor was taken from a young man in good health. Source material: naive CD8+ T cells sorted from blood. J is TRBJ1-5 and V is TRBV19; D is unclear. CDR3 amino acids: CASSMGTPHNQPQHF. The CDR3 nucleotides read TGTGCCAGTAGTATGGGCACACCACACAATCAGCCCCAGCATTTT.